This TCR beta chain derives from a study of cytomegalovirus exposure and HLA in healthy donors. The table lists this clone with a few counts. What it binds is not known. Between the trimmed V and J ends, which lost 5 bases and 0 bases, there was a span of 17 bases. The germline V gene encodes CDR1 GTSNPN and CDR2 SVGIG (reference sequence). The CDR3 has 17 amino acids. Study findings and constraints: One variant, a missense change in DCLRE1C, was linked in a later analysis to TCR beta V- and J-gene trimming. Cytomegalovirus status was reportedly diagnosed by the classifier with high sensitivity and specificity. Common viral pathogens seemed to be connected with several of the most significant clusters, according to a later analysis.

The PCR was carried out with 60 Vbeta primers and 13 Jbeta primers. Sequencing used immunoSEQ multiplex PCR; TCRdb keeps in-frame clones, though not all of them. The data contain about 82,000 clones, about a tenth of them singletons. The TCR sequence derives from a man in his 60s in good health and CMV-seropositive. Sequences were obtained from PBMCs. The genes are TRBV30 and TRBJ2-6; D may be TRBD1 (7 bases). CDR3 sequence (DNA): TGTGCCTGGGTGCGGGACAGCGTCCCCTCTGGGGCCAACGTCCTGACTTTC. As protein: CAWVRDSVPSGANVLTF. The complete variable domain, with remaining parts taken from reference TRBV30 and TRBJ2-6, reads SQTIHQWPATLVQPVGSPLSLECTVEGTSNPNLYWYRQAAGRGLQLLFYSVGIGQISSEVPQNLSASRPQDRQFILSSKKLLLSDSGFYLCAWVRDSVPSGANVLTFGAGSRLTVL.